Following are 25 T cell receptor beta chains from one sample sequenced in a study of tissue T cells after allogeneic stem cell transplantation. Data came from immunoSEQ multiplex PCR; TCRdb stores just in-frame clones and leaves some out. The table has roughly 50,000 clones, approximately 70% seen once. Input material: sorted cells pooled from one or two spleens. The receptor source for this set is a pool of C57BL/6 mice in good health.

With regard to this clone: Genes here carry mouse names. The read finishes 1 residue shy of the CDR3 end, and the germline J gene is used to complete it. J is TRBJ2-3 and V is TRBV31; 12 positions match TRBD2. V gave up 3 bases and J gave up 4 bases; unmatched junction bases: 5. The germline V gene has CDR1 GKSSPN and CDR2 SITVG. The CDR3 sequence is 15 residues long. The DNA read from the CDR3 is TGTGCCTGGAGCCACGGGACTGGGGGGACAGAAACGCTGTAT. The encoded protein is CAWSHGTGGTETLY. The CDR3, in full, reads CAWSHGTGGTETLYF. Full variable domain (rest looked up from reference TRBV31 and TRBJ2-3): AQTIHQWPVAEIKAVGSPLSLGCTIKGKSSPNLYWYWQATGGTLQQLFYSITVGQVESVVQLNLSASRPKDDQFILSTEKLLLSHSGFYLCAWSHGTGGTETLYFGSGTRLTVL.

This clone was recorded a few times. Genes here carry mouse names. The sequenced fragment ends 1 residue before the CDR3 boundary, so the rest is inferred from the germline J gene. V is TRBV23 and J is TRBJ2-7; the D call in the table, TRBD1, was not verified against the DNA. This CDR3 contains 14 residues. CDR1 and CDR2 (germline): KGHTA, FQNQQP. This CDR3 reads CSSSPGTGGYEQYF. The CDR3 bases that were read are TGCTCCAGCAGTCCAGGGACAGGGGGATATGAACAGTAC.

The sample holds one count of this clone. Gene names denote mouse genes. With the read ending 1 residue before the CDR3 end, the germline J gene is used to fill in that end. The chain has TRBV13-2 and TRBJ1-1; perhaps TRBD1 as D (6 bases). Trimming stripped 5 bases from V and 0 bases from J, with 8 bases between. This CDR3 comprises 13 residues. Per germline, CDR1 NNHNN and CDR2 SYGAGS (reference sequence). CDR3: CASGDRSNTEVFF. The part of the CDR3 DNA that was read is TGTGCCAGCGGGGACAGATCAAACACAGAAGTCTTC.

With regard to this clone: These gene names are mouse names. From the germline J gene comes the end of the CDR3, since the read stops 1 residue before it. The gene calls are TRBV5 and TRBJ1-6, with D unclear. TRBJ1-6 counts as an open reading frame of uncertain function. Germline assignment: CDR1 LGHNA and CDR2 YNLKQL (reference sequence). The CDR3 spans 15 residues. The V end was cut by 0 bases, the J end by 7 bases, with 10 bases between. The CDR3: CASSQEKGANSPLYF. The sequenced CDR3 bases are TGTGCCAGCAGCCAAGAAAAGGGAGCGAATTCGCCCCTCTAC.

As for this clone: Gene names follow the mouse nomenclature. The sequence runs out 1 residue before the end of the CDR3; the remainder is reconstructed from the germline J gene. V is TRBV1 and J is TRBJ2-4; 7 nucleotides align to TRBD1. Germline CDR1 NSQYPW, CDR2 LRSPGD (reference sequence). The CDR3 is 16 amino acids. V was pared by 3 bases and J by 0 bases, with 6 bases of the junction left unmatched. The part of the CDR3 DNA that was read is TGCACCTGCAGTGCCCTCGGGACAGCTAGTCAAAACACCTTGTAC. This translates into CTCSALGTASQNTLY. The full CDR3 protein is CTCSALGTASQNTLYF.

Remarks on this clone: Any gene name here is a mouse gene name. Read sequence stops 1 residue before the CDR3 end, and the germline J gene provides the missing end. V usage is TRBV13-2 and J usage is TRBJ1-1; D ambiguous. CDR3 length equals 11 residues. V was cut by 0 bases and J by 5 bases, with 2 bases left in between. Per the germline V gene, CDR1 is NNHNN and CDR2 is SYGAGS (reference sequence). CDR3 bases read: TGTGCCAGCGGTGATGCAACAGAAGTCTTC. It is translated as CASGDATEVF. The complete CDR3 reads CASGDATEVFF.

This clone was detected only a few times. The genes and germline here are from mouse. The DNA ends 1 residue before the CDR3 does, and the rest of the CDR3 is filled in from the germline J gene. The rearrangement uses TRBV12-1 and TRBJ1-2, with TRBD1 identical over 7 bases. Germline V gene lookup returns CDR1 SGHSN and CDR2 HYEKVE. V lost 4 bases to trimming and J lost 0 bases; unmatched junction nucleotides: 4. The CDR3 is 14 amino acids. CDR3 in amino acids: CASSRDSANSDYTF. The CDR3 bases that were read are TGTGCCAGCTCCAGGGACAGTGCAAACTCCGACTACACC.

Comments on this clone: The genes and germline here are from mouse. The sequence runs out 1 residue before the end of the CDR3; the remainder is reconstructed from the germline J gene. The gene calls are TRBV12-1 and TRBJ2-3, with TRBD2 identical over 10 bases. The germline V gene encodes CDR1 SGHSN and CDR2 HYEKVE. J was trimmed by 2 bases and V by 2 bases; bases with no gene match: 3. The CDR3 consists of 15 residues. Incomplete CDR3 DNA: TGTGCCAGCTCTCATGACTGGGGGGTTGCAGAAACGCTGTAT. As protein: CASSHDWGVAETLY. The CDR3, in full, reads CASSHDWGVAETLYF.

A remark on this clone: Mouse gene names and germline throughout. Read sequence stops 1 residue before the CDR3 end, and the germline J gene provides the missing end. The chain recombines TRBV1 with TRBJ2-2; no clear D. This CDR3 has 14 residues. Germline loops: CDR1 NSQYPW, CDR2 LRSPGD (reference sequence). The germline V and J ends were trimmed by 0 bases and 2 bases, with 4 bases remaining between them. The CDR3 bases that were read are TGCACCTGCAGTGCAGATGGGAACACCGGGCAGCTCTAC. This gives the protein CTCSADGNTGQLY. The full CDR3 protein reads CTCSADGNTGQLYF.

A note on this clone: Gene names are mouse gene names. Sequencing ends 1 residue short of the CDR3 end; the germline J gene provides the rest. This chain links TRBV15 with TRBJ2-7, with D maybe TRBD2 (6 bases). This CDR3 is 16 amino acids long. V shed 0 bases and J shed 4 bases, with 16 bases lying between them. Germline V gene lookup returns CDR1 SGHND and CDR2 FRSKSL. The CDR3 bases that were read are TGTGCCAGCAGTTTAGCGAAATCGGGGGGTGATTATGAACAGTAC. The encoded protein is CASSLAKSGGDYEQY. The entire CDR3 reads CASSLAKSGGDYEQYF.

Comment on this clone: All gene names here are mouse names. Read coverage stops 1 residue before the CDR3 terminus; the germline J gene supplies the remainder. V and J are TRBV2 and TRBJ2-5; tentative D call: TRBD2 (6 bases). Germline CDR1 is LGHNA and CDR2 is YSYQKL. Trimming removed 0 bases at V and 3 bases at J, with 10 bases between. CDR3 length equals 15 residues. The CDR3 region is CASSQDPGLQDTQYF. CDR3 DNA (partial): TGTGCCAGCAGCCAAGATCCGGGACTTCAAGACACCCAGTAC.

Note on this clone: Germline and genes here are mouse. The CDR3 end lies 1 residue beyond the end of the read and is filled in from the germline J gene. V and J are TRBV1 and TRBJ2-1; D not resolved. In germline, CDR1 is NSQYPW, CDR2 LRSPGD (reference sequence). The CDR3 consists of 11 residues. The V and J ends lost 4 bases and 5 bases respectively, with 3 bases between them. The sequenced part of the CDR3 DNA is TGCACCTGCAGTGACAATGCTGAGCAGTTC. Its translation: CTCSDNAEQF. The entire CDR3 protein reads CTCSDNAEQFF.

This clone was seen a few times. Mouse names are used for the genes. The read ends 1 residue early relative to the CDR3; the germline J gene fills the gap. The chain employs TRBV1 and TRBJ2-7; D call uncertain. V was clipped by 0 bases and J by 4 bases, with 7 bases between them. The germline CDR1 and CDR2 sequences are NSQYPW and LRSPGD (reference sequence). This CDR3 is built from 13 residues. The CDR3 protein is CTCSADRRYEQYF. The sequenced CDR3 bases are TGCACCTGCAGTGCAGATCGCAGATATGAACAGTAC.

On this clone itself: Gene names are mouse gene names. The read ends 1 residue before the CDR3 terminus; that terminus is restored from the germline J gene. The rearrangement joins TRBV13-1 to TRBJ2-2; TRBD2 agrees at 7 bases. The junction had 3 bases not matched to a gene; V was cut back by 4 bases and J by 0 bases. Germline V lookup: CDR1 NSHNY, CDR2 SYGAGN. The CDR3 runs 15 residues. CDR3 loop: CASSPGLANTGQLYF. The part of the CDR3 DNA that was read is TGTGCCAGCAGTCCTGGACTGGCAAACACCGGGCAGCTCTAC.

Regarding this clone: The genes and germline here are from mouse. The read ends 1 residue shy of where the CDR3 ends; the end is completed using the germline J gene. The genes are TRBV16 and TRBJ2-5; 11 nucleotides align to TRBD2. Trimming took 5 bases from V and 5 from J; bases not matched to a gene: 6. The CDR3 sequence is 15 residues long. Germline CDR1 reads SGHSA; CDR2 reads FRNQAP. The chain's CDR3 is CASSPRLGGIDTQYF. CDR3 bases read: TGTGCAAGCAGCCCCCGACTGGGGGGGATAGACACCCAGTAC.

Points on this clone: All gene names here are mouse names. With the read ending 1 residue before the CDR3 end, the germline J gene is used to fill in that end. J is TRBJ2-3 and V is TRBV26, with 8 bases fitting TRBD2. V lost 3 bases to trimming and J lost 0 bases; unmatched junction nucleotides: 2. This CDR3 contains 15 residues. CDR1 is KGHPV and CDR2 is FQNQEV in the germline V gene (reference sequence). Incomplete CDR3 DNA: TGTGCCAGCAGTCTACTGGGGGCTAGTGCAGAAACGCTGTAT. It is translated as CASSLLGASAETLY. The full CDR3 sequence reads CASSLLGASAETLYF.

Regarding this clone: The germline and genes are mouse ones. The DNA ends 1 residue before the CDR3 does, and the rest of the CDR3 is filled in from the germline J gene. This CDR3 is also generated by other DNA sequences in the sample. The chain has TRBV3 and TRBJ1-2; possible D gene TRBD1, 6 bases. Trimming stripped 1 base from V and 0 bases from J, with 6 bases between. The CDR3 contains 14 residues. The V gene's germline CDR1 is SNHLY and CDR2 FYNGKV (reference sequence). CDR3 bases read: TGTGCCAGCAGCTTAGAGGGGGCAAACTCCGACTACACC. Amino acids: CASSLEGANSDYT. The CDR3 in its entirety is CASSLEGANSDYTF.

A remark on this clone: Gene names are mouse gene names. The read ends 1 residue shy of where the CDR3 ends; the end is completed using the germline J gene. Other nucleotide sequences from this sample produce the same CDR3. The rearrangement uses TRBV1 and TRBJ2-4; weak D call: TRBD2 (5 bases). The CDR3 consists of 13 residues. Trimming pared 3 bases from V and 1 base from J, leaving 5 bases between. CDR1 is NSQYPW, CDR2 LRSPGD, per germline (reference sequence). Partial CDR3 DNA: TGCACCTGCAGTGCTGGGGGTCAAAACACCTTGTAC. Translating it yields CTCSAGGQNTLY. The complete CDR3 reads CTCSAGGQNTLYF.

This clone turned up a few times. Genes and germline come from the mouse. The sequenced fragment ends 1 residue before the CDR3 boundary, so the rest is inferred from the germline J gene. The chain links TRBV1 to TRBJ2-7; 12 nucleotides match TRBD2. Unmatched junction bases numbered 4, after V lost 3 bases and J lost 4 bases. From germline, CDR1 is NSQYPW and CDR2 LRSPGD (reference sequence). CDR3 length: 15 amino acids. CDR3 residues: CTCSAPGTGGYEQYF. CDR3 DNA (partial): TGCACCTGCAGTGCCCCCGGGACTGGGGGGTATGAACAGTAC.

Notes on this clone: Germline and genes: mouse. Here the CDR3 reads CASSLSGGASDYTF. CDR3 DNA, as far as it was read: TGTGCCAGCAGCTTATCGGGGGGCGCATCCGACTACACC. The chain links TRBV3 to TRBJ1-2; D is perhaps TRBD1 (6 bases). The sequence runs out 1 residue before the end of the CDR3; the remainder is reconstructed from the germline J gene. CDR3 length equals 14 residues. Germline V gene data show CDR1 as SNHLY and CDR2 as FYNGKV (reference sequence). V gave up 2 bases and J gave up 5 bases, with 12 bases separating them. Combining the CDR3 with reference TRBV3 and TRBJ1-2 gives the whole variable domain GPKVLQIPSHQIIDMGQMVTLNCDPVSNHLYFYWYKQILGQQMEFLVNFYNGKVMEKSKLFKDQFSVERPDGSYFTLKIQPTALEDSAVYFCASSLSGGASDYTFGSGTRLLVI.

As regards this clone: Gene and germline names: mouse. The CDR3 goes on 1 residue after the read ends, and that part is filled in from the germline J gene. The chain uses TRBV1 and TRBJ2-4, with 8 bases lining up with TRBD1. The CDR3 loop spans 13 amino acids. V lost 4 bases to trimming and J lost 4 bases; unmatched junction nucleotides: 1. Germline V gene sequence: CDR1 NSQYPW, CDR2 LRSPGD (reference sequence). Partial CDR3 DNA: TGCACCTGCAGTGGGACAGGGAAAAACACCTTGTAC. As protein: CTCSGTGKNTLY. The entire CDR3 protein reads CTCSGTGKNTLYF.

Remarks on this clone: The germline and genes are mouse ones. Read coverage stops 1 residue before the CDR3 terminus; the germline J gene supplies the remainder. This chain connects TRBV4 to TRBJ2-3; TRBD2 aligns across 11 bases. CDR1 and CDR2 (germline): LGHDT, YNNKQL (reference sequence). The V gene end was trimmed by 5 bases and the J gene end by 0 bases; junction bases not matched to a gene: 4. This CDR3 region has 16 residues. CDR3: CASSTDWGASAETLYF. The part of the CDR3 DNA that was read is TGTGCCAGCAGCACGGACTGGGGGGCAAGTGCAGAAACGCTGTAT.

Details on this clone: Mouse names are used for the genes. The CDR3 end is not reached by the read, which stops 1 residue before it; the germline J gene fills it in. The genes are TRBV19 and TRBJ2-3; D uncertain. The germline CDR1 and CDR2 sequences are FNHDT and SITEND (reference sequence). The CDR3 contains 14 residues. Between the trimmed V and J ends, which lost 4 bases and 0 bases, there was a span of 9 bases. The CDR3 sequence is CASSRQTSAETLYF. The sequenced CDR3 bases are TGTGCCAGCAGTCGACAAACTAGTGCAGAAACGCTGTAT.

With respect to this clone: Gene names denote mouse genes. The read terminates 1 residue before the CDR3 end, so the remaining end is supplied by the germline J gene. The chain uses TRBV5 and TRBJ2-3; 10 bases line up with TRBD2. Germline V CDR1 and CDR2: LGHNA, YNLKQL (reference sequence). CDR3 size: 16 residues. The junction had 3 bases not matched to a gene; V was cut back by 3 bases and J by 0 bases. The sequenced part of the CDR3 DNA is TGTGCCAGCAGCCAGGGACTGGGGTCTAGTGCAGAAACGCTGTAT. It specifies CASSQGLGSSAETLY. The full CDR3 protein reads CASSQGLGSSAETLYF.

Comment on this clone: The genes are named according to mouse. The CDR3 end falls 1 residue outside the read, so it is completed with the germline J gene. The J gene is TRBJ2-7, the V gene TRBV19; 8 nucleotides line up with TRBD1. The CDR3 contains 12 residues. The V and J ends lost 2 bases and 7 bases, in that order; junction bases with no gene match: 2. Germline CDR1 and CDR2: FNHDT and SITEND (reference sequence). Incomplete CDR3 DNA: TGTGCCAGCAGTATCAGGGGGCGCGAACAGTAC. Translation: CASSIRGREQY. In full, the CDR3 is CASSIRGREQYF.